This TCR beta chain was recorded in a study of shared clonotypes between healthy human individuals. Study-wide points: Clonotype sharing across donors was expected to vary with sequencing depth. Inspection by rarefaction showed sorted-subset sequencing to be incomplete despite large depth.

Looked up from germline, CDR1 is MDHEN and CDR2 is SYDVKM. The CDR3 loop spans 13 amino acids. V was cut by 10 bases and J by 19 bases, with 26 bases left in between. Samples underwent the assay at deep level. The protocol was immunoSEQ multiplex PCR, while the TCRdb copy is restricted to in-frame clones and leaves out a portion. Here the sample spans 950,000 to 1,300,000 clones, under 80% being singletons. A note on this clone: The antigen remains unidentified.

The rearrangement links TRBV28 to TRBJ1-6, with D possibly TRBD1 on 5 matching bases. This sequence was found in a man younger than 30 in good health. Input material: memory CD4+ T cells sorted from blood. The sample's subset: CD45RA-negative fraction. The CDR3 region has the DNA TGTGCCACCATCCCCCCCCAGGGAGCAGTAAAGCACTTT. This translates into CATIPPQGAVKHF.